Listed here are 32 T cell receptor beta chains from one sample, sequenced in a study of a mutant IDH1 vaccine in newly diagnosed glioma. These receptors are not linked to any known antigen. Time point of the sample: week 11, during vaccination. A 20-mer mutant IDH1 peptide at 300 ug was injected subcutaneously with topical imiquimod. Profiled with immunoSEQ multiplex PCR; TCRdb holds only in-frame clones, not every one. Found here are 35,000 to 45,000 clones, about 80% of them singletons; the top ten hold over 13%. Sequenced here: peripheral blood mononuclear cells (PBMCs), sampled from a glioma patient whose treatment included an IDH1 peptide vaccine. Receptors originate from a woman between 25 and 40 years old with glioma. Some clones in this sample may be carry-over from other donors' samples.

The chain links TRBV28 to TRBJ1-4, with a tentative D call TRBD1 (6 bases). The germline V and J ends were trimmed by 6 bases and 1 base, with 9 bases remaining between them. The germline V gene encodes CDR1 MDHEN and CDR2 SYDVKM. The CDR3 extends over 14 amino acids. CDR3 in DNA: TGTGCCAGCAGGGTGACAGGAACTAATGAAAAACTGTTTTTT. This encodes CASRVTGTNEKLFF.

This clone was seen more than once but under ten times. The rearrangement links TRBV7-9 to TRBJ2-2; D tentatively reads TRBD1 or TRBD2 (5 bases each). Trimming took off 4 bases at V and 7 bases at J, with 13 bases between the two ends. In germline, CDR1 is SEHNR, CDR2 FQNEAQ (reference sequence). This CDR3 has 14 amino acids. The CDR3 DNA is TGTGCCAGCAGCTCACTGTATGGGGGCGGGGAGCTGTTTTTT. This gives the protein CASSSLYGGGELFF.

The chain recombines TRBV6-9 with TRBJ2-7; 10 bases are a match to TRBD2. This CDR3 comprises 17 residues. The junction had 9 bases not matched to a gene; V was cut back by 2 bases and J by 2 bases. The germline gives CDR1 MNHGY, CDR2 SVAAGI. CDR3 loop: CASSYPERGGAPYEQYF. In DNA form, the CDR3 reads TGTGCCAGCAGTTATCCGGAGCGGGGGGGGGCGCCCTACGAGCAGTACTTC.

The CDR3 spells CASSEEGTVYGYTF. For the CDR3, the DNA is TGTGCCAGCAGTGAAGAGGGCACAGTCTATGGCTACACCTTC. The chain recombines TRBV2 with TRBJ1-2; D not certain. Trimming left V 1 base short and J 4 bases short, with 10 bases between. The CDR3 totals 14 residues. CDR1 and CDR2 (germline): SNHLY, FYNNEI. Full variable domain (rest looked up from reference TRBV2 and TRBJ1-2): EPEVTQTPSHQVTQMGQEVILRCVPISNHLYFYWYRQILGQKVEFLVSFYNNEISEKSEIFDDQFSVERPDGSNFTLKIRSTKLEDSAMYFCASSEEGTVYGYTFGSGTRLTVV.

V gene TRBV28 combines with J gene TRBJ2-4; D tentatively fits TRBD1 or TRBD2 (5 bases each). Trimming removed 3 bases at V and 4 bases at J, with 13 bases between. The length of the CDR3 is 15 residues. Per the germline V gene, CDR1 is MDHEN and CDR2 is SYDVKM. The CDR3 loop reads CASSFEGTDKNIQYF. The CDR3 DNA is TGTGCCAGCAGTTTTGAGGGGACGGATAAAAACATTCAGTACTTC.

The rearrangement links TRBV6-1 to TRBJ2-3, with TRBD2 as a possible D gene (6 bases). Germline CDR1 is MNHNS and CDR2 is SASEGT. The CDR3 contains 14 residues. V lost 7 bases and J 5 bases, leaving 16 bases between the germline ends. As DNA, the CDR3 is TGTGCCAGCAATCCGGGACTGGGGGTAGATACGCAGTATTTT. Translated: CASNPGLGVDTQYF.

This chain links TRBV5-6 with TRBJ2-4, with TRBD1 matching over 7 bases. This CDR3 contains 14 residues. The germline V gene encodes CDR1 SGHDT and CDR2 YYEEEE. Losses at the gene ends were 4 bases for V and 4 bases for J; bases not matched to a gene: 5. The CDR3 reads CASSGRDSKNIQYF. In nucleotides, the CDR3 is TGTGCCAGCAGCGGCCGGGACAGTAAAAACATTCAGTACTTC.

The chain couples TRBV11-2 to TRBJ2-5; D gene uncertain. CDR1 SGHAT and CDR2 FQNNGV come from the germline V gene. This CDR3 has 12 amino acids. V dropped 2 bases and J dropped 1 base, with 2 bases sitting between them. The CDR3 spells CASSLRQETQYF. CDR3 nucleotide sequence: TGTGCCAGCAGCTTACGCCAAGAGACCCAGTACTTC.

This chain links TRBV6-1 with TRBJ1-1, with D perhaps matching TRBD1 (5 bases). V was cut by 8 bases and J by 0 bases, with 16 bases left in between. CDR3 length: 15 amino acids. CDR1 and CDR2 from the germline V gene are MNHNS and SASEGT. The CDR3 DNA sequence: TGTGCCAGCCCGAGGCCAGGGCCTTTGAACACTGAAGCTTTCTTT. It translates to CASPRPGPLNTEAFF.

This chain connects TRBV28 to TRBJ1-2, with D maybe TRBD1 (5 bases). The CDR3 loop spans 17 amino acids. The V gene's germline CDR1 is MDHEN and CDR2 SYDVKM. V gave up 4 bases and J gave up 0 bases, with 18 bases separating them. The CDR3 loop reads CASSSPGDVRANYGYTF. Here the CDR3 DNA reads TGTGCCAGCAGTTCCCCGGGGGACGTACGAGCTAACTATGGCTACACCTTC.

The chain has TRBV4-1 and TRBJ2-2; D could derive from TRBD1 or TRBD2 (5 bases each). Trimming removed 4 bases at V and 0 bases at J, with 9 bases between. The CDR3 is 15 amino acids. Germline values: CDR1 MGHRA, CDR2 YSYEKL. The CDR3 here is CASSLRDANTGELFF. DNA for the CDR3: TGCGCCAGCAGCCTCAGGGACGCGAACACCGGGGAGCTGTTTTTT.

This clone was counted once. The J gene is TRBJ1-2, the V gene TRBV29-1; the D is unclear. V gave up 3 bases and J gave up 4 bases, with 9 bases separating them. Per germline, CDR1 SQVTM and CDR2 ANQGSEA. The CDR3 spans 12 residues. CDR3 nucleotides: TGCAGCGTTGACTACCCTAGCTATGGCTACACCTTC. Residues: CSVDYPSYGYTF. Looking up the rest from reference TRBV29-1 and TRBJ1-2 gives the full variable domain: SAVISQKPSRDICQRGTSLTIQCQVDSQVTMMFWYRQQPGQSLTLIATANQGSEATYESGFVIDKFPISRPNLTFSTLTVSNMSPEDSSIYLCSVDYPSYGYTFGSGTRLTVV.

This sequence joins TRBV5-4 and TRBJ2-3, with D perhaps TRBD2 (6 bases). V was clipped by 3 bases and J by 2 bases, with 13 bases between them. Germline V gene lookup returns CDR1 SGHNT and CDR2 YYREEE (reference sequence). The CDR3 sequence is 15 residues long. CDR3 coding DNA: TGTGCCAGCAGCTCCCGGGGGAGCGTCACAGATACGCAGTATTTT. Its translation: CASSSRGSVTDTQYF.

This clone was found once. The chain has TRBV7-2 and TRBJ1-5; TRBD1 is a possible D gene (5 bases). CDR3 size: 16 residues. Between the trimmed V and J ends, which lost 5 bases and 5 bases, there was a span of 19 bases. In germline, CDR1 is SGHTA, CDR2 FQGNSA. The CDR3 is CASSPPRAGVHQPQHF. The DNA for the CDR3 is TGTGCCAGCAGCCCACCCAGGGCAGGTGTACATCAGCCCCAGCATTTT.

This chain joins TRBV7-9 and TRBJ2-1, with 7 bases fitting TRBD2. The V and J ends lost 6 bases and 7 bases, in that order; junction bases with no gene match: 12. The V gene's germline CDR1 is SEHNR and CDR2 FQNEAQ (reference sequence). This CDR3 has 15 residues. This CDR3 reads CASSREGKRINEQFF. The DNA for the CDR3 is TGTGCCAGCAGTAGGGAGGGCAAAAGGATAAATGAGCAGTTCTTC. The full variable domain, in which reference TRBV7-9 and TRBJ2-1 provide the parts outside the CDR3, is DTGVSQNPRHKITKRGQNVTFRCDPISEHNRLYWYRQTLGQGPEFLTYFQNEAQLEKSRLLSDRFSAERPKGSFSTLEIQRTEQGDSAMYLCASSREGKRINEQFFGPGTRLTVL.

This clone was seen a few times. V and J are TRBV11-2 and TRBJ1-1; perhaps TRBD1 as D (5 bases). Trimming took 2 bases from V and 6 from J, leaving 10 bases between them. The CDR3 sequence is 13 residues long. Germline CDR1 reads SGHAT; CDR2 reads FQNNGV. This CDR3 reads CASSLSGFAEAFF. In nucleotides, the CDR3 is TGTGCCAGCAGCTTATCAGGGTTCGCTGAAGCTTTCTTT.

V is TRBV30 and J is TRBJ2-5; TRBD1 agrees at 9 bases. Trimming cost V 5 bases and J 6 bases; bases outside gene matches: 10. The CDR3 covers 14 residues. CDR1 is GTSNPN and CDR2 is SVGIG in the germline V gene (reference sequence). The CDR3 protein is CAWAETGGFQTQYF. For the CDR3, the DNA is TGTGCCTGGGCCGAGACAGGGGGTTTTCAGACCCAGTACTTC.

The rearrangement links TRBV6-1 to TRBJ2-7; 7 nucleotides agree with TRBD1. The CDR3 is made up of 16 amino acids. The trim removed 4 bases at V and 3 bases at J, leaving 12 bases unmatched. CDR1 and CDR2 from the germline V gene are MNHNS and SASEGT. For the CDR3, the DNA is TGTGCCAGCAGTGGCCCCCCCTACAGGGGCCACTACGAGCAGTACTTC. Translating it yields CASSGPPYRGHYEQYF.

V usage is TRBV7-9 and J usage is TRBJ2-7; a weak D match, TRBD1 (6 bases). V was pared by 2 bases and J by 7 bases, with 18 bases between. This CDR3 is 15 amino acids long. CDR1 is SEHNR, CDR2 FQNEAQ, per germline (reference sequence). The CDR3 is CASSLIQGPKGEQYF. Here the CDR3 DNA reads TGTGCCAGCAGCTTAATTCAGGGGCCCAAGGGGGAGCAGTACTTC.

V gene TRBV7-9 combines with J gene TRBJ2-5; tentative D call: TRBD2 (7 bases). Trimming cost V 7 bases and J 4 bases, with 13 bases left between them. CDR1 and CDR2 from the germline V gene are SEHNR and FQNEAQ (reference sequence). The CDR3 totals 13 residues. The CDR3 bases are TGTGCCAGCAAGCAGGGGAGGGTAGAGACCCAGTACTTC. Translating gives CASKQGRVETQYF.

CDR3: CASTPGREWLNEQFF. As DNA, the CDR3 is TGTGCCAGTACCCCGGGGCGGGAGTGGCTCAATGAGCAGTTCTTC. The genes are TRBV19 and TRBJ2-1, with TRBD2 matching 7 bases. There are 15 residues in the CDR3. Trimming removed 7 bases from V and 6 bases from J; junction bases left unmatched: 12. Germline-derived CDR1 and CDR2 are LNHDA and SQIVND (reference sequence).

The chain employs TRBV13 and TRBJ1-5; a weak D match, TRBD1 (5 bases). The germline CDR1 and CDR2 sequences are PRHDT and FYEKMQ (reference sequence). V lost 3 bases to trimming and J lost 4 bases, with 10 bases between them. The length of the CDR3 is 14 residues. CDR3 residues: CASSLQGRNQPQHF. The CDR3 bases are TGTGCCAGCAGCTTGCAGGGTCGGAATCAGCCCCAGCATTTT.

This sequence joins TRBV5-1 and TRBJ2-3, with 9 bases fitting TRBD2. The germline V gene has CDR1 SGHRS and CDR2 YFSETQ. This CDR3 contains 15 residues. With V trimmed by 3 bases and J by 1 base, 3 bases remained unmatched. This CDR3 is CASSSGLAGTDTQYF. CDR3 coding DNA: TGCGCCAGCAGCTCGGGACTAGCAGGCACAGATACGCAGTATTTT.

V gene TRBV30 combines with J gene TRBJ2-1, with D unresolved. The CDR3 runs to 14 residues. Trimming left V 6 bases short and J 7 bases short, with 19 bases between. Per germline, CDR1 GTSNPN and CDR2 SVGIG (reference sequence). The CDR3 protein is CACLGETSVNEQFF. CDR3 in DNA: TGTGCCTGCTTAGGCGAGACCTCTGTGAATGAGCAGTTCTTC.

The gene calls are TRBV7-2 and TRBJ2-3; 9 bases are shared with TRBD2. CDR1 SGHTA and CDR2 FQGNSA come from the germline V gene. CDR3 length: 17 amino acids. V lost 0 bases and J lost 4; bases outside the gene matches: 8. CDR3 in DNA: TGTGCCAGCAGCTTAGCTAATAGGGGCGGGAGGGCAGATACGCAGTATTTT. Translation gives CASSLANRGGRADTQYF.

This clone has a single count. The CDR3 loop is CASSEELLAEQYF. The CDR3 bases are TGTGCCAGCAGTGAGGAGCTCCTGGCCGAGCAGTACTTC. The chain joins TRBV6-1 to TRBJ2-7; no clear D gene. This CDR3 has 13 amino acids. Trimming shortened V by 3 bases and J by 6 bases, and 12 bases separated the two germline ends. Germline V CDR1 and CDR2: MNHNS, SASEGT.

J is TRBJ2-1 and V is TRBV5-6, with 7 bases identical to TRBD2. The CDR3 is 16 amino acids. Per germline, CDR1 SGHDT and CDR2 YYEEEE. Trimming cost V 4 bases and J 0 bases; bases outside gene matches: 7. The CDR3 is CASSVLAESSYNEQFF. CDR3 in DNA: TGTGCCAGCAGCGTTCTAGCGGAGAGCTCCTACAATGAGCAGTTCTTC. Full variable domain (rest looked up from reference TRBV5-6 and TRBJ2-1): DAGVTQSPTHLIKTRGQQVTLRCSPKSGHDTVSWYQQALGQGPQFIFQYYEEEERQRGNFPDRFSGHQFPNYSSELNVNALLLGDSALYLCASSVLAESSYNEQFFGPGTRLTVL.

By share of the sample, this clone is medium-sized. The V gene is TRBV5-4, the J gene TRBJ2-7; 8 bases line up with TRBD1. From germline, CDR1 is SGHNT and CDR2 YYREEE (reference sequence). This CDR3 is 13 amino acids long. Germline trimming cut 4 bases from V and 5 bases from J; bases unmatched to any gene: 5. This CDR3 reads CASSRQDRDEQYF. The CDR3, as DNA: TGTGCCAGCAGCCGCCAGGACAGGGACGAGCAGTACTTC.

The rearrangement uses TRBV4-1 and TRBJ2-3; TRBD2 is a possible D gene (6 bases). Germline lookup yields CDR1 MGHRA and CDR2 YSYEKL. The ends were cut back, 4 bases at V and 4 bases at J, with 12 bases in the middle. The CDR3 covers 14 residues. The CDR3 loop reads CASSRDPGADTQYF. CDR3 in DNA: TGCGCCAGCAGCCGGGACCCGGGAGCAGATACGCAGTATTTT.

The chain uses TRBV5-6 and TRBJ2-1; D call uncertain. Germline-derived CDR1 and CDR2 are SGHDT and YYEEEE. The CDR3 consists of 12 residues. V lost 0 bases, J lost 6 bases, and 4 bases lay in between. The CDR3 spells CASSLGFNEQFF. The DNA of the CDR3 is TGTGCCAGCAGCTTGGGGTTCAATGAGCAGTTCTTC.

The chain is built from TRBV19 and TRBJ1-4, with D unclear. Trimming cost V 3 bases and J 2 bases, with 7 bases left between them. The CDR3 runs to 14 residues. The germline V gene encodes CDR1 LNHDA and CDR2 SQIVND (reference sequence). The DNA for the CDR3 is TGTGCCAGTAGTATCCAGGAGACTAATGAAAAACTGTTTTTT. Translation: CASSIQETNEKLFF.

This chain connects TRBV29-1 to TRBJ2-1, with no clear D. This CDR3 spans 10 amino acids. Deletions cut 7 bases from V and 6 bases from J, with 7 bases between. CDR1 is SQVTM, CDR2 ANQGSEA, per germline. The CDR3 DNA sequence: TGCAGCGGTGACCTCAATGAGCAGTTCTTC. Its translation: CSGDLNEQFF.